Below are 7 T cell receptor beta chains sequenced from a single sample in a study of long-term antiretroviral therapy in people with HIV. It was version v3.0 of the immunoSEQ assay that was run at survey level. The table came from immunoSEQ multiplex PCR; TCRdb's copy has only in-frame clones and leaves some out. The profile shows over 30,000 clones, more than 75% of them singletons. Sample: unsorted PBMCs, taken 1.9 years after starting antiretroviral therapy. Source of these receptors: a man between 18 and 35 years old with HIV.

The V gene is TRBV29-1, the J gene TRBJ2-7, with a tentative D call TRBD1 (7 bases). V was cut by 4 bases and J by 6 bases, with 13 bases left in between. This CDR3 has 12 amino acids. Germline CDR1 reads SQVTM; CDR2 reads ANQGSEA. This chain's CDR3 is CSVGPGGIEQYF. In nucleotides, the CDR3 is TGCAGCGTTGGGCCAGGGGGGATCGAGCAGTACTTC.

This chain joins TRBV18 and TRBJ1-1; D is unclear. The CDR3 length is 15 residues. V was shortened by 3 bases and J by 3 bases, with 14 bases between the two germline ends. CDR1 is KGHSH and CDR2 is LQKENI in the germline V gene. CDR3 protein: CASSPQGYVDTEAFF. In DNA, the CDR3 is TGTGCCAGCTCACCCCAAGGTTACGTGGACACTGAAGCTTTCTTT.

This clone has only one observation. The CDR3 region has the DNA TGTGCCAGCAGCTACGACACCGGGGAGCTGTTTTTT. Translation: CASSYDTGELFF. J is TRBJ2-2 and V is TRBV13; D remains unclear. The CDR3 loop spans 12 amino acids. V was clipped by 4 bases and J by 3 bases, with 3 bases between them. Germline lookup yields CDR1 PRHDT and CDR2 FYEKMQ (reference sequence).

The chain recombines TRBV6-1 with TRBJ1-1, with a possible D match to TRBD1 (6 bases). This CDR3 comprises 13 residues. Between the trimmed V and J ends, which lost 4 bases and 4 bases, there was a span of 10 bases. CDR1 is MNHNS and CDR2 is SASEGT in the germline V gene. The CDR3 reads CASSVQGSTEAFF. The CDR3 DNA reads TGTGCCAGCAGTGTTCAGGGGTCCACTGAAGCTTTCTTT.

The chain is built from TRBV28 and TRBJ2-5; D possibly uses TRBD1 or TRBD2 (5 bases each). V was trimmed by 3 bases and J by 0 bases, leaving 20 bases between them. Germline-derived CDR1 and CDR2 are MDHEN and SYDVKM. The CDR3 is made up of 18 amino acids. CDR3 residues: CASSFGILQQEDQETQYF. The CDR3 DNA is TGTGCCAGCAGTTTCGGTATCTTGCAACAGGAGGACCAAGAGACCCAGTACTTC.

The chain is built from TRBV10-2 and TRBJ1-6, with D unresolved. The germline V gene has CDR1 WSHSY and CDR2 SAAADI. This CDR3 contains 16 residues. V was shortened by 4 bases and J by 3 bases, with 13 bases between the two germline ends. Here the CDR3 reads CASSGGGPFYNSPLHF. As DNA, the CDR3 is TGCGCCAGCAGTGGTGGAGGGCCCTTCTATAATTCACCCCTCCACTTT.

The chain links TRBV9 to TRBJ1-2, with D maybe TRBD1 (5 bases). The V end was cut by 4 bases, the J end by 2 bases, with 9 bases between. The germline gives CDR1 SGDLS, CDR2 YYNGEE. The CDR3 length is 13 residues. The CDR3 bases are TGTGCCAGCAGCCGGGACGAGAACTATGGCTACACCTTC. Its protein product is CASSRDENYGYTF.